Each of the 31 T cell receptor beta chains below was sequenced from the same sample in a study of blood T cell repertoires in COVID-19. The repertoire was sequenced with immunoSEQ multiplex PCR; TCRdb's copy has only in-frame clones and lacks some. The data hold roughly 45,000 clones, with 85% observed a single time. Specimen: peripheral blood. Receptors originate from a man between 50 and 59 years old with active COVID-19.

CDR3 DNA sequence: TGTGCCAGCTCATTGGCGATGGCGCAGGGCAGCAATCAGCCCCAGCATTTT. Its translation: CASSLAMAQGSNQPQHF. V usage is TRBV18 and J usage is TRBJ1-5, with a tentative D call TRBD1 (5 bases). Germline assignment: CDR1 KGHSH and CDR2 LQKENI. V lost 5 bases, J lost 1 base, and 18 bases lay in between. The CDR3 sequence is 17 residues long.

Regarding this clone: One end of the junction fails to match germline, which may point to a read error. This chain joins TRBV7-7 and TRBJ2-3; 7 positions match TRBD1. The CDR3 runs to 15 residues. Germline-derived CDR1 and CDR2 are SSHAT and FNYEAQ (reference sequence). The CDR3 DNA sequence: TGTGCTAGCAGCCCCGGTACAGGGGCCGCAGATACGCAGTATTTT. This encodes CASSPGTGAADTQYF.

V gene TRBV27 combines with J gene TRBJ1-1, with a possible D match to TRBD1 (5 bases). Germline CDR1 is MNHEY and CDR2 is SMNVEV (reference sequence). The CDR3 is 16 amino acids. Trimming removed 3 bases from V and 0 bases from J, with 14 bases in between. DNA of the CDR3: TGTGCCAGCAGTTTCTGCCCGACAGTGATGAACACTGAAGCTTTCTTT. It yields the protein CASSFCPTVMNTEAFF.

The CDR3 bases are TGTGCCAGCAGTTGGGGAGCGGTCTACGAGCAGTACTTC. Protein sequence: CASSWGAVYEQYF. The chain is built from TRBV12-3 or TRBV12-4 and TRBJ2-7; D possibly corresponds to TRBD2 (5 bases). CDR3 length: 13 residues. V was pared by 4 bases and J by 3 bases, with 10 bases between.

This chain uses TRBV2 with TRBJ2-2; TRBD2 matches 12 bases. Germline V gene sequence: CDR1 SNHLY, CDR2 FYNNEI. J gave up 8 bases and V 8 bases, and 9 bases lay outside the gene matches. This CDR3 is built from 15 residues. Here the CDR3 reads CASHDLGLAGGELFF. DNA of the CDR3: TGTGCCAGCCATGACCTCGGACTAGCGGGGGGGGAGCTGTTTTTT.

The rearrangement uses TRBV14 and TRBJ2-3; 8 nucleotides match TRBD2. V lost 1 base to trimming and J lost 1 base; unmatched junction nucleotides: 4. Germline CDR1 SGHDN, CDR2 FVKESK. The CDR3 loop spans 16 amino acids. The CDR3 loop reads CASSQGTSRRTDTQYF. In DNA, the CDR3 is TGTGCCAGCAGCCAAGGGACTAGCAGACGCACAGATACGCAGTATTTT.

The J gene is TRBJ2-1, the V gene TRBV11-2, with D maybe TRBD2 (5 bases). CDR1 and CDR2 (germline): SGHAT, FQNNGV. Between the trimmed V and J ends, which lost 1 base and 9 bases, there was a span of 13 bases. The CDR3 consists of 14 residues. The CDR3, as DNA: TGTGCCAGCAGCTTAGGAGCTAGGGCGGGTGAGCAGTTCTTC. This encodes CASSLGARAGEQFF.

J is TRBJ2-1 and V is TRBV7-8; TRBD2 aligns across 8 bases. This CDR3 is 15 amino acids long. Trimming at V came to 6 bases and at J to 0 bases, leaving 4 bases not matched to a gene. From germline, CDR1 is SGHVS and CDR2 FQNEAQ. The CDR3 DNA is TGTGCCAGCAGGAAAGCGGGGGACTCCTACAATGAGCAGTTCTTC. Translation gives CASRKAGDSYNEQFF.

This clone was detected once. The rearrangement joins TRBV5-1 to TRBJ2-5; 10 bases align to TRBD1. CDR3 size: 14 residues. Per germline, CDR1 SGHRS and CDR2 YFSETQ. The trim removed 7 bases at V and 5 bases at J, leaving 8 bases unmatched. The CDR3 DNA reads TGCGCCAGCGCGCGGACAGGGGGGTCTGAGACCCAGTACTTC. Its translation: CASARTGGSETQYF. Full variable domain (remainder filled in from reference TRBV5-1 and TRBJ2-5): KAGVTQTPRYLIKTRGQQVTLSCSPISGHRSVSWYQQTPGQGLQFLFEYFSETQRNKGNFPGRFSGRQFSNSRSEMNVSTLELGDSALYLCASARTGGSETQYFGPGTRLLVL.

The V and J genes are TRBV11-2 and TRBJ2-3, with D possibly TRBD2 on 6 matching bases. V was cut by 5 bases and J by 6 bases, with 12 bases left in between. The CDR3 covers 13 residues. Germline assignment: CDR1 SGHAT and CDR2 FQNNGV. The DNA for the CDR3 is TGTGCCAGCAGCCTAGCCCGGGGGGATACGCAGTATTTT. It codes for CASSLARGDTQYF.

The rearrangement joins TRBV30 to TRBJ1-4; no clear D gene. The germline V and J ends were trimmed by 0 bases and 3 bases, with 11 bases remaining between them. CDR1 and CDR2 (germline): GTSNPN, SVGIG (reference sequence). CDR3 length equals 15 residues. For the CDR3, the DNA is TGTGCCTGGAGTGTAGACACGTCGCCTAATGAAAAACTGTTTTTT. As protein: CAWSVDTSPNEKLFF.

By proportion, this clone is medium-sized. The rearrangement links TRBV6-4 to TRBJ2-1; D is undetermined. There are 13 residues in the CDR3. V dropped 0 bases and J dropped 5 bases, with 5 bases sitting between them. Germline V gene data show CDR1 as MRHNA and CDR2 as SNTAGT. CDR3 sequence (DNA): TGTGCCAGCAGTGACTCGAGTCACAATGAGCAGTTCTTC. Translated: CASSDSSHNEQFF.

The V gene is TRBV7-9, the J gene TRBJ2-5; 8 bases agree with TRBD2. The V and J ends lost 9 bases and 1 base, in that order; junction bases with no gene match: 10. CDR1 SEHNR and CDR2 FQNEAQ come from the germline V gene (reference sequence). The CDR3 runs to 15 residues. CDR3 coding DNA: TGTGCCAGTGGCTTAGCGGGGAGAGGCCAAGAGACCCAGTACTTC. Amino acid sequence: CASGLAGRGQETQYF.

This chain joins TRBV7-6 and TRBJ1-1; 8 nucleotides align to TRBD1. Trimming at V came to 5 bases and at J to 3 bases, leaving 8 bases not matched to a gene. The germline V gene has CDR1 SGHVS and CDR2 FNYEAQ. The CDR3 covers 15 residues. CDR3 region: CASSPTNRGDTEAFF. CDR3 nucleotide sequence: TGTGCCAGCAGCCCGACCAACAGGGGGGACACTGAAGCTTTCTTT.

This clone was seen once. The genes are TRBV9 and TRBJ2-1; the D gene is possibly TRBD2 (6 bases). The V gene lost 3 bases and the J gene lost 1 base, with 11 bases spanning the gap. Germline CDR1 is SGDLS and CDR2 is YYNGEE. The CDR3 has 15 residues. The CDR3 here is CASSEAGTSYNEQFF. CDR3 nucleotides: TGTGCCAGCAGCGAGGCCGGGACTTCCTACAATGAGCAGTTCTTC.

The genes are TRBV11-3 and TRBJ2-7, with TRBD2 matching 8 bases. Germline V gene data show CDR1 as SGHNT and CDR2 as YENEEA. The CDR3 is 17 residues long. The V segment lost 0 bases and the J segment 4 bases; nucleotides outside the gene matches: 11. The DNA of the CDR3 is TGTGCCAGCAGCTTAGAGTCTTGGCGGGGGGCTGATTACGAGCAGTACTTC. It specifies CASSLESWRGADYEQYF.

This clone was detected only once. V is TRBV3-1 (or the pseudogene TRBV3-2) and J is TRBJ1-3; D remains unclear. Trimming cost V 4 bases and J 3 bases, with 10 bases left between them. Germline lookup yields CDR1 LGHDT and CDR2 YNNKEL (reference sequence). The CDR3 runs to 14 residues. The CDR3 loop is CASSPQTFGNTIYF. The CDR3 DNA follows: TGTGCCAGCAGCCCACAGACCTTTGGAAACACCATATATTTT.

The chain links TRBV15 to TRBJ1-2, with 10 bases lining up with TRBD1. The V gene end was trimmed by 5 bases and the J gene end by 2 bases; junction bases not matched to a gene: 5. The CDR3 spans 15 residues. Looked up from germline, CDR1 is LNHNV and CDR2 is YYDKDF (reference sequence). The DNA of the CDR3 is TGTGCCACCAGCCGCGGACAGGGGGGAAACTATGGCTACACCTTC. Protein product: CATSRGQGGNYGYTF.

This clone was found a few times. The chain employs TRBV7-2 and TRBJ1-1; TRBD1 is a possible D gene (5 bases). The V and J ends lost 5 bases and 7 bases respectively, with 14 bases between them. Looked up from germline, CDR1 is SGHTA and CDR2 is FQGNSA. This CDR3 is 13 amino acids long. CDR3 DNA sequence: TGTGCCAGCAGCGGGAGGGGTCTAGGTGAAGCTTTCTTT. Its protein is CASSGRGLGEAFF.

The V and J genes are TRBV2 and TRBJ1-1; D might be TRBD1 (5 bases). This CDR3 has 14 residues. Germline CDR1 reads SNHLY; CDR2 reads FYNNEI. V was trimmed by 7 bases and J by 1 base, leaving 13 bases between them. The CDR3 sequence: CASTIQDKNTEAFF. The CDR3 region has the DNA TGTGCCAGCACGATTCAGGACAAGAACACTGAAGCTTTCTTT.

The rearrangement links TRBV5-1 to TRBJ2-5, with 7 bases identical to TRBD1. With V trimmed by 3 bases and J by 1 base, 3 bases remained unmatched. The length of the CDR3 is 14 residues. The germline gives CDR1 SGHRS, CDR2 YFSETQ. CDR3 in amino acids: CASSWGTAQETQYF. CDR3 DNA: TGCGCCAGCAGCTGGGGGACAGCCCAAGAGACCCAGTACTTC.

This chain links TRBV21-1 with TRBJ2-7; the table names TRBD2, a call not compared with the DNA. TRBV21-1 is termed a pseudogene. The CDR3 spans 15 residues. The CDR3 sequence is CASSKSCGWSWEQYF. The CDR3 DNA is TGTGCCAGCAGCAAGTCTTGCGGGTGGTCGTGGGAGCAGTACTTC.

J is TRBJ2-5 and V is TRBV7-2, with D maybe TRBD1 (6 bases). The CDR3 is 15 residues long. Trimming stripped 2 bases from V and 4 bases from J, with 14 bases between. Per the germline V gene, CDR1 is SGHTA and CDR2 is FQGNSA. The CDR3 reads CASSLPTTGLETQYF. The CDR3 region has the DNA TGTGCCAGCAGCTTACCAACAACAGGGTTAGAGACCCAGTACTTC.

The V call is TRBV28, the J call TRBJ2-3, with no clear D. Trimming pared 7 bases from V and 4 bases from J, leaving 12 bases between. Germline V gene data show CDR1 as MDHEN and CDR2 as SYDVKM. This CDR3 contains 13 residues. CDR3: CASTLPPPDTQYF. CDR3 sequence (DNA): TGTGCCAGCACTCTACCGCCCCCAGATACGCAGTATTTT. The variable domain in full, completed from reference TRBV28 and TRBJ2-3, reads DVKVTQSSRYLVKRTGEKVFLECVQDMDHENMFWYRQDPGLGLRLIYFSYDVKMKEKGDIPEGYSVSREKKERFSLILESASTNQTSMYLCASTLPPPDTQYFGPGTRLTVL.

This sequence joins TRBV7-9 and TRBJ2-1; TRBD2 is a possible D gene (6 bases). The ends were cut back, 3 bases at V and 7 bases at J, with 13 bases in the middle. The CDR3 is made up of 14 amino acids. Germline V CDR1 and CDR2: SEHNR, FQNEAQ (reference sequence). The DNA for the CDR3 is TGTGCCAGCAGCTTGGCGGGATTGGCTAATGAGCAGTTCTTC. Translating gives CASSLAGLANEQFF.

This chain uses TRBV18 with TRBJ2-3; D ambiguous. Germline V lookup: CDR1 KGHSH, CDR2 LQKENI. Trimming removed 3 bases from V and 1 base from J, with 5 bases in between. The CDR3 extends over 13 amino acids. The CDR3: CASSPSGTDTQYF. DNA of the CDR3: TGTGCCAGCTCACCGTCAGGCACAGATACGCAGTATTTT.

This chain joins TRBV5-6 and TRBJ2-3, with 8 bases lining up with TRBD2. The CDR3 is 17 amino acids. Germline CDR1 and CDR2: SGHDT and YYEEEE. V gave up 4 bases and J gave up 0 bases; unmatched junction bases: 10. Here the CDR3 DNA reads TGTGCCAGCAGCCCCTTAGGGGCGGGGGGTAGCACAGATACGCAGTATTTT. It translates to CASSPLGAGGSTDTQYF.

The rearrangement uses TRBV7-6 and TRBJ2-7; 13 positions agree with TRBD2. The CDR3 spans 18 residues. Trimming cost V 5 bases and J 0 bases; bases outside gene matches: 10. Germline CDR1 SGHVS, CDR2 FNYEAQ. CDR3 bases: TGTGCCAGCAGCCCAATGCCGGGACTAGCGGGGAACTCCTACGAGCAGTACTTC. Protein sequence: CASSPMPGLAGNSYEQYF.

The CDR3 sequence is CASSLTPRDRGSVAFF. In nucleotides, the CDR3 is TGTGCCAGCAGCTTAACACCCCGGGACAGGGGTTCAGTGGCTTTCTTT. The chain uses TRBV7-3 and TRBJ1-1, with 10 bases identical to TRBD1. CDR3 length: 16 amino acids. The germline V gene encodes CDR1 SGHTA and CDR2 FQGTGA. Losses at the gene ends were 0 bases for V and 11 bases for J; bases not matched to a gene: 12.

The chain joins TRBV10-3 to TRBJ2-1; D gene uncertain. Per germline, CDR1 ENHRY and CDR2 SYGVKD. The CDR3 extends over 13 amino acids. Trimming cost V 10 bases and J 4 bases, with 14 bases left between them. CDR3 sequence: CATLEDSYNEQFF. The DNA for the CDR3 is TGTGCCACTCTTGAAGACTCGTACAATGAGCAGTTCTTC.

CDR3 amino acids: CASGLLDRGLGETQYF. As DNA, the CDR3 is TGTGCTAGTGGTTTGCTGGACAGGGGGCTTGGAGAGACCCAGTACTTC. The chain links TRBV12-5 to TRBJ2-5; 11 bases are a match to TRBD1. The CDR3 covers 16 residues. With 2 bases clipped from V and 4 bases from J, the junction kept 6 bases outside the gene matches. Germline values: CDR1 LGHNT, CDR2 FRNRAP.